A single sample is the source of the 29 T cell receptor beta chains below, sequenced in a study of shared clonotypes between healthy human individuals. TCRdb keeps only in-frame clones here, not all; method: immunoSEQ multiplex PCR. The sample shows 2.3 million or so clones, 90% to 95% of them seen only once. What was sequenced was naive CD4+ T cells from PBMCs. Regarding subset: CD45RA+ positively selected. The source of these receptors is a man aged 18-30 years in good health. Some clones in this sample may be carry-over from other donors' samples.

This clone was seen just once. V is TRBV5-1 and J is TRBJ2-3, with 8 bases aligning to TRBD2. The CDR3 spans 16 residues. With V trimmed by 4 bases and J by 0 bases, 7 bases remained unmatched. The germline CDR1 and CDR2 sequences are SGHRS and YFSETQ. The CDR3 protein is CASSKTSGASTDTQYF. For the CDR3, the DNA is TGCGCCAGCAGCAAAACTAGCGGAGCTAGCACAGATACGCAGTATTTT.

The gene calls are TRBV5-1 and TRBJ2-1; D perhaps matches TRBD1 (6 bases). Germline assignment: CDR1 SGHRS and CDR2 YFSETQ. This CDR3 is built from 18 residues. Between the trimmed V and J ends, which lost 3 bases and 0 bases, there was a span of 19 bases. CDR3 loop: CASSSAPTGYSSYNEQFF. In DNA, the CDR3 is TGCGCCAGCAGCTCGGCTCCAACAGGGTATAGCTCCTACAATGAGCAGTTCTTC.

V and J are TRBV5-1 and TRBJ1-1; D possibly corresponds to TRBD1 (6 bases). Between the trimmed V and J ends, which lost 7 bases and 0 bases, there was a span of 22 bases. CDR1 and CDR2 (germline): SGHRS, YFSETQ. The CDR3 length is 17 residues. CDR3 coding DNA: TGCGCCAGCGCCACCGTGGGGGGCCTAGACATGAACACTGAAGCTTTCTTT. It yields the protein CASATVGGLDMNTEAFF.

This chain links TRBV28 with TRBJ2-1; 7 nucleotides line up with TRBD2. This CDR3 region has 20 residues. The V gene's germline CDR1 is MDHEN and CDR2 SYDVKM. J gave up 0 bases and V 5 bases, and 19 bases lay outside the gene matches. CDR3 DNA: TGTGCCAGCAGTACTTTCAGGTTTCGGCCTCAGCGGGACTCCTACAATGAGCAGTTCTTC. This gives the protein CASSTFRFRPQRDSYNEQFF. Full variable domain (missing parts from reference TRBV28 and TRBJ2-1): DVKVTQSSRYLVKRTGEKVFLECVQDMDHENMFWYRQDPGLGLRLIYFSYDVKMKEKGDIPEGYSVSREKKERFSLILESASTNQTSMYLCASSTFRFRPQRDSYNEQFFGPGTRLTVL.

The CDR3 DNA follows: TGTGCCAGCAGCTTTTCCCGGGCGGATCAGCCCCAGCATTTT. It is translated as CASSFSRADQPQHF. V and J are TRBV7-8 and TRBJ1-5, with D uncertain. Germline CDR1 and CDR2: SGHVS and FQNEAQ. Trimming removed 3 bases from V and 5 bases from J, with 11 bases in between. The CDR3 has 14 amino acids.

The CDR3, as DNA: TGTGCCAGCAGTTTGTCGGGAGCAGGAACAGATACGCAGTATTTT. The encoded protein is CASSLSGAGTDTQYF. The rearrangement joins TRBV28 to TRBJ2-3, with D perhaps matching TRBD2 (6 bases). Germline CDR1 is MDHEN and CDR2 is SYDVKM. The CDR3 has 15 amino acids. The V gene lost 3 bases and the J gene lost 3 bases, with 13 bases spanning the gap.

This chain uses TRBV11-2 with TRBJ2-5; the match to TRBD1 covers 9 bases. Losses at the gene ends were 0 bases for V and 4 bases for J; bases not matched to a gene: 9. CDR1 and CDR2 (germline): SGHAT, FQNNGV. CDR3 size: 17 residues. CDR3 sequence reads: CASSLESFAGQGETQYF. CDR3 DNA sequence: TGTGCCAGCAGCTTAGAGTCCTTCGCGGGACAGGGAGAGACCCAGTACTTC.

CDR3 nucleotide sequence: TGTGCCAGCAGTGGCGGGACTAGCAGGCCGCAGTTCTTC. The encoded protein is CASSGGTSRPQFF. The genes are TRBV25-1 and TRBJ2-1, with TRBD2 matching over 9 bases. The CDR3 loop spans 13 amino acids. J gave up 12 bases and V 4 bases, and 7 bases lay outside the gene matches. Germline CDR1 reads MGHDK; CDR2 reads SYGVNS.

CDR3 coding DNA: TGTGCCAGCAGCCAGGTCGGCGGCACAGATACGCAGTATTTT. Amino acid sequence: CASSQVGGTDTQYF. The genes are TRBV7-9 and TRBJ2-3; no reliable D call. CDR1 and CDR2 (germline): SEHNR, FQNEAQ (reference sequence). V lost 5 bases to trimming and J lost 1 base, with 10 bases between them. This CDR3 is 14 amino acids long.

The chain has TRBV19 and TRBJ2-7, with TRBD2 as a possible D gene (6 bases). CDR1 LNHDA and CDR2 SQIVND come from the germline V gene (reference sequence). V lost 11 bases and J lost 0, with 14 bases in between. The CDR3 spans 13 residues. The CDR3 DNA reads TGTGCCTCCGGGGGTCGGGACTCCTACGAGCAGTACTTC. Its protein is CASGGRDSYEQYF.

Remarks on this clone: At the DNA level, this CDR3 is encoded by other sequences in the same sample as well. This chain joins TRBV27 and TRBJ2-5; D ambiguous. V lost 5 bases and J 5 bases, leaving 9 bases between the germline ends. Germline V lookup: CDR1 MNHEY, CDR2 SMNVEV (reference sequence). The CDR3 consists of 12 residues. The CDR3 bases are TGTGCCAGCAGTCTCCTCGGGGAGACCCAGTACTTC. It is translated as CASSLLGETQYF.

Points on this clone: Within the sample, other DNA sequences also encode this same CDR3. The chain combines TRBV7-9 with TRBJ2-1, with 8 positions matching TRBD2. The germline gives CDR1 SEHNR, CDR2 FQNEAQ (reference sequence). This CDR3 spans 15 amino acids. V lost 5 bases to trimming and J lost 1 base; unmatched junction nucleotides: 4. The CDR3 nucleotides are TGTGCCAGCAGCCCCAGCGGGAGTTCCTACAATGAGCAGTTCTTC. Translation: CASSPSGSSYNEQFF.

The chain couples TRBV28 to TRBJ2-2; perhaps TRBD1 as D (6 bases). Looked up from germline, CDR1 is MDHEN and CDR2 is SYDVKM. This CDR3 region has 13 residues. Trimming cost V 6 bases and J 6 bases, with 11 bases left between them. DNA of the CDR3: TGTGCCAGCAGGCAGGGGCGGCCCGGGGAGCTGTTTTTT. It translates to CASRQGRPGELFF.

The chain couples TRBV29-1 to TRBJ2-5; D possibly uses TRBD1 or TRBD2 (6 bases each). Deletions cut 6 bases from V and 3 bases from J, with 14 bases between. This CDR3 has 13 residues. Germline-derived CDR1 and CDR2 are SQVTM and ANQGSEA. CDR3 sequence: CSVRRGMEETQYF. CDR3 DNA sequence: TGCAGCGTCAGGAGGGGGATGGAAGAGACCCAGTACTTC. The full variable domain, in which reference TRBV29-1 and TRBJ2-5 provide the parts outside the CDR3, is SAVISQKPSRDICQRGTSLTIQCQVDSQVTMMFWYRQQPGQSLTLIATANQGSEATYESGFVIDKFPISRPNLTFSTLTVSNMSPEDSSIYLCSVRRGMEETQYFGPGTRLLVL.

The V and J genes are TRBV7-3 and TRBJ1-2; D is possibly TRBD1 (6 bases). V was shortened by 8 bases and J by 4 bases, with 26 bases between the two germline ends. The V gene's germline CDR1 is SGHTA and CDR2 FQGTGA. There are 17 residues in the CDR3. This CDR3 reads CASSETRGLSAPYGYTF. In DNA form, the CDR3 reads TGTGCCAGCTCCGAGACCAGGGGCCTCTCCGCCCCCTATGGCTACACCTTC.

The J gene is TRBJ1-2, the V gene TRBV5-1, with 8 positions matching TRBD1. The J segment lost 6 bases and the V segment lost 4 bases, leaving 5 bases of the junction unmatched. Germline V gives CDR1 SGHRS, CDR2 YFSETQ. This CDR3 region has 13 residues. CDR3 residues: CASSVDRVHGYTF. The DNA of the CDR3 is TGCGCCAGCAGCGTGGACAGGGTACATGGCTACACCTTC. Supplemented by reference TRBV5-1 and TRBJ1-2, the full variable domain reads KAGVTQTPRYLIKTRGQQVTLSCSPISGHRSVSWYQQTPGQGLQFLFEYFSETQRNKGNFPGRFSGRQFSNSRSEMNVSTLELGDSALYLCASSVDRVHGYTFGSGTRLTVV.

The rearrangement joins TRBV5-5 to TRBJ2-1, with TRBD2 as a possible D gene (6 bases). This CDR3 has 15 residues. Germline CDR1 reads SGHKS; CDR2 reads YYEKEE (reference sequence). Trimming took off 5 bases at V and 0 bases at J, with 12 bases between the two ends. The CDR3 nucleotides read TGTGCCAGCAGGCCGGGGGTCGGCTCCTACAATGAGCAGTTCTTC. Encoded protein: CASRPGVGSYNEQFF.

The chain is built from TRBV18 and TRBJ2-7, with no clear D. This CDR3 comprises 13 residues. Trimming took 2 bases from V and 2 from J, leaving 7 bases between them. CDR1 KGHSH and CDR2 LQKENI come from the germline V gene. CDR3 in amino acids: CASSPGITYEQYF. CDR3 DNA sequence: TGTGCCAGCTCACCAGGGATAACCTACGAGCAGTACTTC.

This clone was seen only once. CDR3 sequence (DNA): TGTGCCAGCACGCCTATAGCGGGAGGCATCTACGAGCAGTACTTC. Its translation is CASTPIAGGIYEQYF. This chain joins TRBV18 and TRBJ2-7; TRBD2 matches 10 bases. This CDR3 contains 15 residues. Germline V gene sequence: CDR1 KGHSH, CDR2 LQKENI. J gave up 3 bases and V 8 bases, and 10 bases lay outside the gene matches.

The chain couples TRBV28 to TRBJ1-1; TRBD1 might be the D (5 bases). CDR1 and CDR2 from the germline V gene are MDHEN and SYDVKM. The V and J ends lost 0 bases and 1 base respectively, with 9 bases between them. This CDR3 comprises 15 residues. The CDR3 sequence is CASSLWGRENTEAFF. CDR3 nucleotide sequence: TGTGCCAGCAGTTTATGGGGACGAGAGAACACTGAAGCTTTCTTT.

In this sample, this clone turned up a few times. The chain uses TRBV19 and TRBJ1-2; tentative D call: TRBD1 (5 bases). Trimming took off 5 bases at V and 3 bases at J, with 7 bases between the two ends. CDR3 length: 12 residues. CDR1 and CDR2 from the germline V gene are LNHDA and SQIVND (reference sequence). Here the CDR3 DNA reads TGTGCCAGTAGTGGGGCTGACTATGGCTACACCTTC. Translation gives CASSGADYGYTF.

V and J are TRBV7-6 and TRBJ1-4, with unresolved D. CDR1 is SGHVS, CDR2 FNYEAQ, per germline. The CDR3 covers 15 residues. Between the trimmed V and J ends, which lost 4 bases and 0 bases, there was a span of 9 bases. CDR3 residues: CASSSTVATNEKLFF. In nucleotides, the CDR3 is TGTGCCAGCAGCTCAACAGTCGCAACTAATGAAAAACTGTTTTTT.

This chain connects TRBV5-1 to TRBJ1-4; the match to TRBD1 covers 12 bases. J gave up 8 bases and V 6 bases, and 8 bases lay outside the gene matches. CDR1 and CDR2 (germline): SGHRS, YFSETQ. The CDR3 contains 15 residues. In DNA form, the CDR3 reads TGCGCCAGCAATCCTTCCGGGACAGGGGGCGAAAAACTGTTTTTT. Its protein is CASNPSGTGGEKLFF.

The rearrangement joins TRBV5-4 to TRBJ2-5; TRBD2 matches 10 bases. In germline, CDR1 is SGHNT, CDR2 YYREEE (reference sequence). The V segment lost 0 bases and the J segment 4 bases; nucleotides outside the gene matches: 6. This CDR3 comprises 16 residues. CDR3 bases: TGTGCCAGCAGCTTGGGAGGGCTAGCGGGAGTAGAGACCCAGTACTTC. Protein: CASSLGGLAGVETQYF.

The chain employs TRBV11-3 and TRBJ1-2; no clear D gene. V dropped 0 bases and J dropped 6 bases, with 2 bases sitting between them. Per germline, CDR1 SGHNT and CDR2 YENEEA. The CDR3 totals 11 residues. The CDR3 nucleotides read TGTGCCAGCAGCTTAGAACATGGCTACACCTTC. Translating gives CASSLEHGYTF.

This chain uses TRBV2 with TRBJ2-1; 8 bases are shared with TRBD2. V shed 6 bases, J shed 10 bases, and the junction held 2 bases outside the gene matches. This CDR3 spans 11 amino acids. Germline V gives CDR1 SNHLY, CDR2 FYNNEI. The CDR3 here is CASRRLAEQFF. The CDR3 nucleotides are TGTGCCAGCAGACGACTAGCGGAGCAGTTCTTC.

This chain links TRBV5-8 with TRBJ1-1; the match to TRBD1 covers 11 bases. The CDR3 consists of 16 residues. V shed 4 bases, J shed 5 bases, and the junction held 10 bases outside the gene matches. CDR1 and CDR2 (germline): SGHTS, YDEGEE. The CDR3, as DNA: TGTGCCAGCAGCCCATGGACAGGGGGCGCAGGGACTGAAGCTTTCTTT. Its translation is CASSPWTGGAGTEAFF.

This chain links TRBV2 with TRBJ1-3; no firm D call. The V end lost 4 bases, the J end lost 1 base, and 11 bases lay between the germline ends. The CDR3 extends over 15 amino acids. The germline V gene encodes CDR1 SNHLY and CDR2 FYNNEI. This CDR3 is CASSVDWGSGNTIYF. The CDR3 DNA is TGTGCCAGCAGTGTGGACTGGGGATCTGGAAACACCATATATTTT.

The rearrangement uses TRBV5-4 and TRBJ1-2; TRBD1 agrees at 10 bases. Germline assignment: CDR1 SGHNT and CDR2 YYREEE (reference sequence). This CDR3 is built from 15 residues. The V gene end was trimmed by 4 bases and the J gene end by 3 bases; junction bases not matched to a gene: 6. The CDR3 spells CASSPGTGAYYGYTF. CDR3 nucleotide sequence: TGTGCCAGCAGCCCCGGGACAGGGGCCTACTATGGCTACACCTTC.